The clone carrying this TCR beta chain was seen more than once but under ten times. In the same sample, other DNA sequences code for this CDR3. Using immunoSEQ multiplex PCR, the repertoire was profiled, and TCRdb retains in-frame clones only, with some absent. The data contain 250,000 to 350,000 clones, just under 90% of them singletons. These data belong to a study of blood T cell repertoires in COVID-19. About the research overall: Acute and convalescent COVID-19 specimens originated in the United States, Italy and Spain.

This CDR3 spans 14 amino acids. Germline lookup yields CDR1 MNHEY and CDR2 SVGAGI. V lost 6 bases, J lost 3 bases, and 12 bases lay in between. Participants came from fewer than 25 US areas, aged about 18 to 89 years. Grouping used clinical history reported by participants in a survey and questionnaire. Participants classified as exposed had met a COVID-19 case within 2 weeks before study entry. This sequence originates from a woman aged 45 to 65 who had been exposed to COVID-19. Sequences were obtained from PBMCs or T cells enriched from blood (not recorded which). The chain is built from TRBV6-5 and TRBJ1-5; a possible D gene is TRBD1 (6 bases). The CDR3 region has the DNA TGTGCCAGCAGCCCACAGGGTAACAATCAGCCCCAGCATTTT. This gives the protein CASSPQGNNQPQHF.